This TCR beta chain was recovered during a study of CD8 T cells in Susac syndrome. In blood CD8+ and CD4+ T cells, TCR beta underwent sequencing. The multiple sclerosis controls comprised treatment-naive patients whose relapsing-remitting disease was stable or active. Negative isolation was used for CD8+ and CD4+ T cells, and FACS enrichment was applied to TEMRA cells. CDR3 size: 14 residues. Germline CDR1 and CDR2: GTSNPN and SVGIG (reference sequence). Trimming left V 5 bases short and J 0 bases short, with 11 bases between. Random hexamers served to reverse transcribe about 0.5 to 1 ug RNA. A multiplex approach, immunoSEQ multiplex PCR, amplified TCR beta CDR3 across 54 Vbeta and 13 Jbeta. TCRdb fed the immunoSEQ multiplex PCR reads into MiXCR, producing one record per CDR3 protein. Among about 440,000 distinct CDR3 sequences listed, 75% to 90% were seen once.

The sequencing sample was made of CD8+ T cells from PBMCs. This rearrangement joins TRBV30 to TRBJ2-1, with unresolved D. The TCR originated in a human donor with multiple sclerosis. The CDR3 region is CAWRWLGSYNEQFF. The CDR3 DNA follows: TGTGCCTGGCGATGGCTGGGCTCCTACAATGAGCAGTTCTTC.